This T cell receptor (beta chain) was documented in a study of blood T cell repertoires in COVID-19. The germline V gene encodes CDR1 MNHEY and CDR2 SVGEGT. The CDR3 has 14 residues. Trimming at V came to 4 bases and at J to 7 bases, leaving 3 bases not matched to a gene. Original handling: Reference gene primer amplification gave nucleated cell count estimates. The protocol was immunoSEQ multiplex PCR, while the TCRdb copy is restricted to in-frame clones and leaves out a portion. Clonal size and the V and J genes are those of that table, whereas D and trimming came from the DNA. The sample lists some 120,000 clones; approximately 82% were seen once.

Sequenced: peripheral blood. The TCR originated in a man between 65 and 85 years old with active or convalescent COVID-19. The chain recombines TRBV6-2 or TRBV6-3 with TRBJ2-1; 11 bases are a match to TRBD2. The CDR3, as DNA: TGTGCCAGCAGTTTTAGCGGGAGGGGTAATGAGCAGTTCTTC. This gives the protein CASSFSGRGNEQFF.